This T cell receptor (beta chain) was captured by sequencing in a study of PD-1 blockade in mismatch repair-deficient tumors. Whole-study findings and limits: After pembrolizumab, tumor-resident clones rose rapidly, then generally contracted before radiologic responses.

On this clone itself: Its antigen is undetermined.

Clones were sequenced by immunoSEQ multiplex PCR, and TCRdb holds only the in-frame ones, with some missing. The table records under 150,000 clones, 85% to 90% of them present only once. V lost 2 bases to trimming and J lost 2 bases, with 9 bases between them. This CDR3 is built from 14 residues. Germline assignment: CDR1 SGHNT and CDR2 YENEEA. All patients were mismatch repair deficient, assessed by either PCR or immunohistochemistry. The receptor's source is an adult with mismatch repair-deficient cancer. The material sequenced was peripheral blood, taken 44 weeks after starting pembrolizumab. This chain links TRBV11-3 with TRBJ1-2; D is unresolved. CDR3 nucleotide sequence: TGTGCCAGCAGCTTACCGGGTGACAACTATGGCTACACCTTC. This sequence encodes CASSLPGDNYGYTF.